This TCR beta chain comes out of a study of blood T cell repertoires in COVID-19. Study information: Sites in the United States, Italy and Spain provided acute and convalescent COVID-19 samples. T cells, B-cell-depleted T cells, or PBMCs provided the cDNA or gDNA that served as material.

This clone occurred a few times. Methods used by the authors: Scientists estimated how many nucleated cells there were by amplifying reference gene primers. This table comes from immunoSEQ multiplex PCR, and its TCRdb copy is limited to in-frame clones, with some not included. V and J calls and clone size are those listed in that table; D and trimming were worked out from the DNA. The sample includes about 160,000 clones, over 80% of them seen just once. Source material: peripheral blood. This TCR came from a woman in her forties or fifties with acute or convalescent COVID-19.

CDR3 in DNA: TGTGCCAGCGGACACCCAGGAGGGGAGCTGTTTTTT. Its protein is CASGHPGGELFF. V gene TRBV2 combines with J gene TRBJ2-2; D possibly corresponds to TRBD1 (5 bases). From germline, CDR1 is SNHLY and CDR2 FYNNEI. The CDR3 is 12 residues long. Trimming cost V 8 bases and J 8 bases, with 12 bases left between them.